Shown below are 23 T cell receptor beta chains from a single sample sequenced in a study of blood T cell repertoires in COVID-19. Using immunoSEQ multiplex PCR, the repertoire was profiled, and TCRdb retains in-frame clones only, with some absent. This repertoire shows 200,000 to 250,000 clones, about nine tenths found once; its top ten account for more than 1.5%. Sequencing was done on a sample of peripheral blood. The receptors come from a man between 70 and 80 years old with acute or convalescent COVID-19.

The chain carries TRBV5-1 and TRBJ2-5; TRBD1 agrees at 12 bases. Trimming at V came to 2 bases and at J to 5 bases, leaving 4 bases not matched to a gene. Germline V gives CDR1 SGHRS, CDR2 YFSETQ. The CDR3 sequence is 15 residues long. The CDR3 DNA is TGCGCCAGCAGCTTAGGGACAGGGGGCGCGGAGACCCAGTACTTC. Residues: CASSLGTGGAETQYF.

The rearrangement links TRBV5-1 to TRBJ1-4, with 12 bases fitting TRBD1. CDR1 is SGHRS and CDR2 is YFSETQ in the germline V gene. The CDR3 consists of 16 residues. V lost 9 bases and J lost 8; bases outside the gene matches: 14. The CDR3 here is CATSPGTGGAGEKLFF. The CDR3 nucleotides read TGCGCCACCTCCCCCGGGACAGGGGGCGCGGGGGAAAAACTGTTTTTT.

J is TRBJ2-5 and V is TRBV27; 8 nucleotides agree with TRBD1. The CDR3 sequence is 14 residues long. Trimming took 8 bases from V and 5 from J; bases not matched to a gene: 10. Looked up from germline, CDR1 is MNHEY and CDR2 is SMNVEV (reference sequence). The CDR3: CASGSSGGLETQYF. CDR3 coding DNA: TGTGCCAGCGGGTCCTCAGGGGGCCTGGAGACCCAGTACTTC.

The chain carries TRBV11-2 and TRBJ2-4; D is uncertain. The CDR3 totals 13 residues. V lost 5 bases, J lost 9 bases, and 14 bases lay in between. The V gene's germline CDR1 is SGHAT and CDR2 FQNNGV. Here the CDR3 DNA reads TGTGCCAGCAGCCTACGACTTGGAAGCATTCAGTACTTC. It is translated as CASSLRLGSIQYF.

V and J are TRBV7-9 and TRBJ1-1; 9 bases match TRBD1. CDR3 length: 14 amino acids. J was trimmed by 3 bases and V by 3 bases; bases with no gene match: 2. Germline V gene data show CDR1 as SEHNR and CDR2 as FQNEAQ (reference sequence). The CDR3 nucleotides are TGTGCCAGCAGCTTTACAGGGGGCCACACTGAAGCTTTCTTT. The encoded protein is CASSFTGGHTEAFF.

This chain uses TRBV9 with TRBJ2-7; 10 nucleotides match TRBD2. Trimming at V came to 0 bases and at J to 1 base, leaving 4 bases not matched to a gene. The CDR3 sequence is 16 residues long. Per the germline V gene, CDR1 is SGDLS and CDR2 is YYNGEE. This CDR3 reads CASSVASSGRSYEQYF. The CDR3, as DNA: TGTGCCAGCAGCGTAGCATCTAGCGGGAGATCCTACGAGCAGTACTTC.

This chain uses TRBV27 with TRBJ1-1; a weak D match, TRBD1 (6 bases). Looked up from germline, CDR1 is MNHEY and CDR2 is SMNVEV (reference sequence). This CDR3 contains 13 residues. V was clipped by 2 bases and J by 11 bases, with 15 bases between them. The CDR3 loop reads CASSLGVDRTAFF. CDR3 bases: TGTGCCAGCAGTTTAGGGGTCGACAGGACGGCTTTCTTT.

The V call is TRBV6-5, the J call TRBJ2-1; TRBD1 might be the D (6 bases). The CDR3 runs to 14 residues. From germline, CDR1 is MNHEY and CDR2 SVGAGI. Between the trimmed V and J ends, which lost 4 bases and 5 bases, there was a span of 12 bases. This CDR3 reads CASSFGTRNNEQFF. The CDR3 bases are TGTGCCAGCAGTTTTGGGACACGAAACAATGAGCAGTTCTTC.

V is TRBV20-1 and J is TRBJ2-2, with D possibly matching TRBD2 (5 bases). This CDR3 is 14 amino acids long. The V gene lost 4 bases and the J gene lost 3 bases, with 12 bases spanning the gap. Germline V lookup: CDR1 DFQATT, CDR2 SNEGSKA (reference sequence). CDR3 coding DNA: TGCAGTGCTAATGAACGGGGTCACACCGGGGAGCTGTTTTTT. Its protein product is CSANERGHTGELFF.

The CDR3 region has the DNA TGTGCCAGCAGCCAAGTGGGTAGCGGGAAACACAATGAGCAGTTCTTC. Translating it yields CASSQVGSGKHNEQFF. The chain couples TRBV4-2 to TRBJ2-1; 8 bases map to TRBD2. The CDR3 has 16 amino acids. V gave up 1 base and J gave up 5 bases; unmatched junction bases: 7. Germline CDR1 LGHNA, CDR2 YNFKEQ.

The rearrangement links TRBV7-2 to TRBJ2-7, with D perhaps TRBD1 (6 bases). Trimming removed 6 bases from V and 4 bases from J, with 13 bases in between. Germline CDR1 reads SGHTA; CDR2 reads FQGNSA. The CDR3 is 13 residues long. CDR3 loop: CASRGEQGYEQYF. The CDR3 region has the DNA TGTGCCAGCAGGGGCGAACAGGGATACGAGCAGTACTTC.

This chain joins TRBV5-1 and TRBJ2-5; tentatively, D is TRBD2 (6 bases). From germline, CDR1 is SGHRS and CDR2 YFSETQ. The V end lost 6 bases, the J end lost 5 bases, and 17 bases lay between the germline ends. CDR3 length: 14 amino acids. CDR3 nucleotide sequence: TGCGCCAGCAATTCCGGCGGGGCGGGGGAGACCCAGTACTTC. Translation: CASNSGGAGETQYF.

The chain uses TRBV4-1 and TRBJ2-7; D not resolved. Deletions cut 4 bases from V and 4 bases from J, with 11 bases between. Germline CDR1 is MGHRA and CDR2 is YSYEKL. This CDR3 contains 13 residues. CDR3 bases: TGCGCCAGCAGCCTTTCGGAGTCGTACGAGCAGTACTTC. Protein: CASSLSESYEQYF.

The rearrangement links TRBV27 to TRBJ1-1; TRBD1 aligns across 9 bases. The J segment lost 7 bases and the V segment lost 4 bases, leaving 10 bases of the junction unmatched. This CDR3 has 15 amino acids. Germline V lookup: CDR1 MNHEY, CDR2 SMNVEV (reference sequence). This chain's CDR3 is CASSWGTGRWGEAFF. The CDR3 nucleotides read TGTGCCAGCAGTTGGGGGACAGGGCGGTGGGGTGAAGCTTTCTTT.

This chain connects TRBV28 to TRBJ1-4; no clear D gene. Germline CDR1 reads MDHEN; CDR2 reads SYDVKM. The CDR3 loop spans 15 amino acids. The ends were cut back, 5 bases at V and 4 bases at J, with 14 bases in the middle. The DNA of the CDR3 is TGTGCCAGCAGTCCCAGAGGGCTTGATAATGAAAAACTGTTTTTT. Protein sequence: CASSPRGLDNEKLFF. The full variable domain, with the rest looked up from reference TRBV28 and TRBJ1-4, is DVKVTQSSRYLVKRTGEKVFLECVQDMDHENMFWYRQDPGLGLRLIYFSYDVKMKEKGDIPEGYSVSREKKERFSLILESASTNQTSMYLCASSPRGLDNEKLFFGSGTQLSVL.

The CDR3 protein is CASSTPGVGYTF. The CDR3 nucleotides read TGTGCCAGCAGTACCCCAGGGGTCGGCTACACCTTC. V gene TRBV6-5 combines with J gene TRBJ1-2, with D perhaps matching TRBD1 (6 bases). Germline-derived CDR1 and CDR2 are MNHEY and SVGAGI. With 5 bases removed from V and 8 bases from J, the gap between germline ends came to 12 bases. The CDR3 has 12 residues.

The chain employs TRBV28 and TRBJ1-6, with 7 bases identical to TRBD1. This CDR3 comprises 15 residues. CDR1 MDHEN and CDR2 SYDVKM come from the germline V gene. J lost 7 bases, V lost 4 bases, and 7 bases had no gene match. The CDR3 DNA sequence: TGTGCCAGCAGTTCCCAGGGGGTTACCAATTCACCCCTCCACTTT. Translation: CASSSQGVTNSPLHF. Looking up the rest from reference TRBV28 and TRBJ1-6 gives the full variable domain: DVKVTQSSRYLVKRTGEKVFLECVQDMDHENMFWYRQDPGLGLRLIYFSYDVKMKEKGDIPEGYSVSREKKERFSLILESASTNQTSMYLCASSSQGVTNSPLHFGNGTRLTVT.

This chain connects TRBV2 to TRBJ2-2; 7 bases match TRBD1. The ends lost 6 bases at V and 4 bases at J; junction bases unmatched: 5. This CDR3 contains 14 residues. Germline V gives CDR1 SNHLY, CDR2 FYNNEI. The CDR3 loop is CASRTGSITGELFF. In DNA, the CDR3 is TGTGCCAGCAGGACAGGGTCGATCACCGGGGAGCTGTTTTTT.

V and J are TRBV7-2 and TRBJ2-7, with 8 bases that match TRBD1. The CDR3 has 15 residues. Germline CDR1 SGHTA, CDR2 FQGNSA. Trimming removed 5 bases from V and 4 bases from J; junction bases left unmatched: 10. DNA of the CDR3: TGTGCCAGCAGCACGACGCCAGGGGGCGCTTACGAGCAGTACTTC. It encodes CASSTTPGGAYEQYF.

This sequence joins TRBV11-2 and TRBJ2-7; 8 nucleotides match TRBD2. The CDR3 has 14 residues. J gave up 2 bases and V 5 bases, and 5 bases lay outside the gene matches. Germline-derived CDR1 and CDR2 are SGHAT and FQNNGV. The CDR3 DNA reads TGTGCCAGCAGCCAAGCGGGAGTGCCCTACGAGCAGTACTTC. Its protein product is CASSQAGVPYEQYF.

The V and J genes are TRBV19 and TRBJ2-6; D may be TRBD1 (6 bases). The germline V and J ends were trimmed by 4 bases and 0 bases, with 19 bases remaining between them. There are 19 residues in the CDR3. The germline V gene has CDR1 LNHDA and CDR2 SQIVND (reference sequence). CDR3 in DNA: TGTGCCAGTAGTACTACCGGGACACCCTTGTACTCTGGGGCCAACGTCCTGACTTTC. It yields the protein CASSTTGTPLYSGANVLTF.

The CDR3 reads CASRGQLTGELFF. The DNA of the CDR3 is TGTGCCAGCAGAGGACAGTTAACCGGGGAGCTGTTTTTT. This chain connects TRBV27 to TRBJ2-2; D may be TRBD1 (6 bases). V gave up 6 bases and J gave up 5 bases, with 10 bases separating them. Germline-derived CDR1 and CDR2 are MNHEY and SMNVEV (reference sequence). The CDR3 is 13 amino acids.

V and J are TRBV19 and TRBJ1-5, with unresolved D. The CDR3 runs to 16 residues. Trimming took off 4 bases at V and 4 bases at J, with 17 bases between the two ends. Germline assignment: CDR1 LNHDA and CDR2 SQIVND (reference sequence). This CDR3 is CASSSVTGSRNQPQHF. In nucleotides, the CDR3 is TGTGCCAGTAGTAGTGTAACGGGATCTCGGAATCAGCCCCAGCATTTT.